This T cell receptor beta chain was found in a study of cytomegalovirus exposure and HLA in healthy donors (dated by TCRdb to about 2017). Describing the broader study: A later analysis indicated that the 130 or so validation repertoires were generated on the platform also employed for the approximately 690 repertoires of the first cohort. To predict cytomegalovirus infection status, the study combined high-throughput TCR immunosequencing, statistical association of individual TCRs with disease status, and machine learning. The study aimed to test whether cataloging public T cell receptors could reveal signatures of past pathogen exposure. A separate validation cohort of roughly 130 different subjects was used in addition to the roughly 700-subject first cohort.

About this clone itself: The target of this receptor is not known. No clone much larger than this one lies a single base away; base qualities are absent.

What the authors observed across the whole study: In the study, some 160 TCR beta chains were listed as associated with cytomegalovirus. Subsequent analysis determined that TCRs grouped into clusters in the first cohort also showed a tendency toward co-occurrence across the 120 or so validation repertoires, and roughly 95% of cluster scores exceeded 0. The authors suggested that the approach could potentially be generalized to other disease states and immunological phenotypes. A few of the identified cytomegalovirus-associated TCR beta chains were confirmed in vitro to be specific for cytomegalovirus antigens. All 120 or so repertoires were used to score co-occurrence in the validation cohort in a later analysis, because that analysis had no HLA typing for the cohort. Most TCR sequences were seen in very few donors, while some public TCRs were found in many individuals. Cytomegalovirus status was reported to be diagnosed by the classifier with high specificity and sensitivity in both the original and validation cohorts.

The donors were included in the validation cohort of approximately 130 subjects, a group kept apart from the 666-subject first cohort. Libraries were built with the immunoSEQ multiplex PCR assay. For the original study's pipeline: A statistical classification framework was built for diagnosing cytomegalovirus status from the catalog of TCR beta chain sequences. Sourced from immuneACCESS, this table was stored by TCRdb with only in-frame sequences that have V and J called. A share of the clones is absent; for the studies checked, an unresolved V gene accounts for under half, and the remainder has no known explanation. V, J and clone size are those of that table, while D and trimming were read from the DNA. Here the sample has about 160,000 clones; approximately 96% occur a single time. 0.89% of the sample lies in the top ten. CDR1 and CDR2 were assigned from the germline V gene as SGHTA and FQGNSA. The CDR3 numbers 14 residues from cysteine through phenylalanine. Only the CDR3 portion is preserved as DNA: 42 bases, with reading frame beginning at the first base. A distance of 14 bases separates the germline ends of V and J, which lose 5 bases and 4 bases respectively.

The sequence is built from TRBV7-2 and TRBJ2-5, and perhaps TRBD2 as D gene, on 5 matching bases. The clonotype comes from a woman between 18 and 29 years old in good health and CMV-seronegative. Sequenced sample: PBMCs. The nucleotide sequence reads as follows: TGTGCCAGCAGCCCATCGGGGATCCGAGAGACCCAGTACTTC. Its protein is CASSPSGIRETQYF.